The 6 T cell receptor beta chains listed next were all sequenced from one sample in a study of human T cells and chemical hapten exposure. Time point given: patch test 1, 2 weeks after DPC sensitization. Treatment given: therapeutic diphenylcyclopropenone sensitization with weekly scalp DPC. TCRdb recomputed calls from the RACE reads with MiXCR, one row per CDR3 protein. The sample gives about 380,000 distinct CDR3 sequences, roughly 4.8% of which show up once; approximately 2.3% is in the top ten. The sequenced sample was whole blood, obtained in connection with sensitization to the hapten diphenylcyclopropenone (DPC). These TCRs come from a woman aged 50 to 60 with alopecia areata. Some clones in this sample may be carry-over from other donors' samples.

This clonotype was observed a few times. The chain employs TRBV7-9 and TRBJ2-7; no definite D call. Trimming left V 5 bases short and J 6 bases short, with 11 bases between. CDR3 length equals 12 residues. Germline V gene lookup returns CDR1 SEHNR and CDR2 FQNEAQ (reference sequence). The CDR3 nucleotides read TGTGCCAGCAGCCTCGACATGGCCGAGCAGTACTTC. Translating it yields CASSLDMAEQYF.

This clonotype was counted ten times or more. The V call is TRBV12-3 or TRBV12-4, the J call TRBJ2-3; 12 nucleotides agree with TRBD2. Trimming took 6 bases from V and 2 from J; bases not matched to a gene: 6. This CDR3 region has 16 residues. The CDR3, as DNA: TGTGCCAGCAGCAGGACTAGCGGGGAGATCACAGATACGCAGTATTTT. Protein product: CASSRTSGEITDTQYF.

This clonotype was seen at least ten times. The chain employs TRBV4-2 and TRBJ2-7; unclear D gene. Germline loops: CDR1 LGHNA, CDR2 YNFKEQ. CDR3 length: 15 residues. V was pared by 0 bases and J by 3 bases, with 12 bases between. The CDR3 is CASSQDPQRSYEQYF. CDR3 nucleotide sequence: TGTGCCAGCAGCCAAGATCCACAGAGAAGCTACGAGCAGTACTTC.

This clonotype was counted at least ten times. The J gene is TRBJ2-3, the V gene TRBV27; 7 bases are a match to TRBD2. In germline, CDR1 is MNHEY, CDR2 SMNVEV (reference sequence). This CDR3 region has 16 residues. J was trimmed by 3 bases and V by 4 bases; bases with no gene match: 10. The CDR3 DNA reads TGTGCCAGCAGTTCACGGGGGGATGTGAAAACAGATACGCAGTATTTT. Translated: CASSSRGDVKTDTQYF.

This clonotype was recorded at least ten times. The chain employs TRBV9 and TRBJ2-7; 7 bases are a match to TRBD1. In germline, CDR1 is SGDLS, CDR2 YYNGEE. This CDR3 has 15 residues. The J segment lost 0 bases and the V segment lost 0 bases, leaving 3 bases of the junction unmatched. DNA for the CDR3: TGTGCCAGCAGCGTAGGCAGGGGGAGCTCCTACGAGCAGTACTTC. Protein sequence: CASSVGRGSSYEQYF.

This clonotype was seen many times. This chain uses TRBV28 with TRBJ2-3, with D maybe TRBD2 (5 bases). V was trimmed by 5 bases and J by 2 bases, leaving 20 bases between them. CDR1 MDHEN and CDR2 SYDVKM come from the germline V gene. The CDR3 is 17 residues long. In DNA form, the CDR3 reads TGTGCCAGCAGTCCAATAGTAGGAGCGGCCTTCACAGATACGCAGTATTTT. Translated: CASSPIVGAAFTDTQYF.